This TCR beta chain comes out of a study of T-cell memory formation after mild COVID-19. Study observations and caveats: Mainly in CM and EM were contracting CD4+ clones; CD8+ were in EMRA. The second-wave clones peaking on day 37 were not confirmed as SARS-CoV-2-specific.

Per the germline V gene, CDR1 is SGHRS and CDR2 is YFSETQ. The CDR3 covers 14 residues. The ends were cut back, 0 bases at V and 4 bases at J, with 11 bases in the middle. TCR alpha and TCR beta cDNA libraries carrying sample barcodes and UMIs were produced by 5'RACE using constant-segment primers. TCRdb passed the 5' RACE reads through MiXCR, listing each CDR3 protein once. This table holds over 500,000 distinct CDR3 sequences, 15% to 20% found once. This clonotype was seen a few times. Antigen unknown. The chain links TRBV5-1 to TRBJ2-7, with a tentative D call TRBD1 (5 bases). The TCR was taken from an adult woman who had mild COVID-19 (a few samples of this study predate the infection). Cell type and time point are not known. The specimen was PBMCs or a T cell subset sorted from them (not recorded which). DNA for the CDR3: TGCGCCAGCAGCTTGGCAGGGAAGGGTTACGAGCAGTACTTC. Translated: CASSLAGKGYEQYF. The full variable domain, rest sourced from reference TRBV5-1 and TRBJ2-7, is KAGVTQTPRYLIKTRGQQVTLSCSPISGHRSVSWYQQTPGQGLQFLFEYFSETQRNKGNFPGRFSGRQFSNSRSEMNVSTLELGDSALYLCASSLAGKGYEQYFGPGTRLTVT.